The source of this T cell receptor (beta chain) is a study of radiation and T cells in renal cell carcinoma. Overall study: Nephrectomy followed 15 Gy stereotactic body radiation by 4 weeks.

This clone showed up just once. The assay was immunoSEQ multiplex PCR, and TCRdb's table has in-frame clones only and misses some. The sample holds 130,000 or so clones, over 65% seen once. Time point: baseline pretreatment blood. The sample's treatment: 15 Gy SBRT to primary tumor, nephrectomy 4 weeks later. The material was blood, obtained from a patient whose treatment included radiotherapy and nephrectomy. The sequence was obtained from a woman aged 45-65 years with renal cell carcinoma.

The CDR3 sequence is CASTQGQRDYTF. In nucleotides, the CDR3 is TGTGCCAGCACCCAGGGACAAAGGGACTACACCTTC. The rearrangement links TRBV2 to TRBJ1-2, with a possible D match to TRBD1 (6 bases). Trimming shortened V by 7 bases and J by 10 bases, and 16 bases separated the two germline ends. The germline V gene has CDR1 SNHLY and CDR2 FYNNEI. The CDR3 length is 12 residues.